This T cell receptor (beta chain) comes out of a study of blood T cells in healthy people across ages. Notes on the study in general: Diversity was higher, and naive CD4+ cells more numerous, in long-lived donors than in aged donors. TCR beta diversity tracked closely with naive T cell percentage.

Comments on this clonotype: Its specificity is not known.

Primed by a sample-barcoded 5' primer and a J-beta primer mix, a second PCR proceeded for 7 to 11 cycles. One entry per CDR3 protein, called by TCRdb with MiXCR from the 5' RACE reads. The sample includes roughly 900,000 distinct CDR3 sequences, 48% seen only once; the top ten take around an eighth. The receptor was isolated from a man aged 30-40 years in good health. What was sequenced was blood.

This chain's CDR3 is CASSLGLGRGTYNEQFF. The CDR3 bases are TGTGCCAGCAGTTTAGGGCTGGGCAGGGGGACCTACAATGAGCAGTTCTTC. The J gene is TRBJ2-1, the V gene TRBV12-3 or TRBV12-4; 7 bases fit TRBD1. V shed 1 base, J shed 2 bases, and the junction held 8 bases outside the gene matches. The CDR3 is 17 residues long.